This TCR beta chain was obtained from a study of shared clonotypes between healthy human individuals. Study summary: The study drew on a couple of women and a few men aged 18 to 49 as donors.

Study-wide findings and caveats: Represented diversity (both genetic and exposure-history) was limited by the small number of donors.

This CDR3 region has 11 residues. Worth noting for this clone: The antigen is not known.

Across several immunoSEQ plates, the genomic DNA of each subset was split evenly. Some clones are missing from TCRdb's copy, which holds only in-frame ones; the method was immunoSEQ multiplex PCR. The table lists roughly 1,500,000 clones, about 98.5% of them singletons. The sequenced sample consisted of naive CD4+ T cells sorted from blood. Subset described: CD45RA+ positively selected. The clonotype originates from a young man in good health. This chain connects TRBV12-2 to TRBJ2-1; the listed D gene, TRBD2, was not tested against the DNA. TRBV12-2 is listed as a pseudogene. The CDR3, as DNA: TGTGCAAGTCGCTTACCGGGTGAGCAGTTCTTC. This encodes CASRLPGEQFF.